These T cell receptor beta chains were read from a single sample in a study of blood T cell repertoires in COVID-19. Data came from immunoSEQ multiplex PCR; TCRdb stores just in-frame clones and leaves some out. The sample records hundreds of thousands of clones, 88% being singletons. The specimen was peripheral blood. The source of these receptors is a man aged 35 to 55 with acute or convalescent COVID-19. Each CDR3 is given with its conserved first and last residue. A D gene is named only where the DNA matches it firmly. Expanded clones get a size class; other rows say once, few or many, or leave the size out.

TRBV6-5	TRBJ2-5	TRBD2	NA	CASSLLAGVETQYF
TRBV7-9	TRBJ1-2	NA	NA	CASSLDAANYGYTF
TRBV28	TRBJ1-5	TRBD1	NA	CASRDSSNQPQHF
TRBV6-5	TRBJ2-7	TRBD1	NA	CASSYAEGTGYEQYF
TRBV27	TRBJ1-5	TRBD1	NA	CASSYRGHNPPNQPQHF
TRBV23-1	TRBJ1-5	TRBD1	NA	CASSRQGAGQPQHF
TRBV7-9	TRBJ1-2	NA	NA	CASSLGGQKLFLNYGYTF
TRBV7-8	TRBJ1-5	TRBD1	NA	CASSLRLGQAPNQPQHF
TRBV6-1	TRBJ2-7	NA	NA	CASSPRQSSYEQYF
TRBV6-1	TRBJ1-1	TRBD1	many	CASSEDRQGYTEAFF
TRBV7-6	TRBJ2-1	TRBD1	NA	CASSLGLGTGQYNEQFF
TRBV2	TRBJ2-5	TRBD1	few	CASNGDGTVQETQYF
TRBV27	TRBJ2-7	NA	NA	CASSPHRGGLHEQYF
TRBV5-1	TRBJ2-6	TRBD2	NA	CASSRGLAGAGANVLTF
TRBV19	TRBJ2-3	NA	NA	CASSTSDSSTDTQYF